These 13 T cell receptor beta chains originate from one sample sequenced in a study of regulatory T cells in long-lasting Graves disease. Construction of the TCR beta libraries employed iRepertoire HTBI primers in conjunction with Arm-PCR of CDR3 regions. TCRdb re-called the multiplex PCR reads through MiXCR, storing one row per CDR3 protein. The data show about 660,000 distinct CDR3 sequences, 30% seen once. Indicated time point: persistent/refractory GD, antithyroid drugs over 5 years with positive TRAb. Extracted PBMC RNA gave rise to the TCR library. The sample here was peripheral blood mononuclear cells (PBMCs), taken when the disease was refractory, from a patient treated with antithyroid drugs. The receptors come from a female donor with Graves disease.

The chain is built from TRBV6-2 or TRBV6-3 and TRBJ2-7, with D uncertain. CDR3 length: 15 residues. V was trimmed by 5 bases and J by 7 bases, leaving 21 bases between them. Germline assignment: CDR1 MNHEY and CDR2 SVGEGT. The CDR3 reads CASSLRPGPFGEQYF. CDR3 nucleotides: TGTGCCAGCAGTCTGAGGCCGGGTCCCTTCGGGGAGCAGTACTTC.

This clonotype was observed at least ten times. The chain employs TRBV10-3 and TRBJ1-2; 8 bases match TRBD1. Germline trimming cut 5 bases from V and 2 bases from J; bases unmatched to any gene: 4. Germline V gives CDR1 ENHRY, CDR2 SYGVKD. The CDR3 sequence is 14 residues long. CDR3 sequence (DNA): TGTGCCATCAGTCCCGACAGGGGAAACTATGGCTACACCTTC. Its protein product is CAISPDRGNYGYTF.

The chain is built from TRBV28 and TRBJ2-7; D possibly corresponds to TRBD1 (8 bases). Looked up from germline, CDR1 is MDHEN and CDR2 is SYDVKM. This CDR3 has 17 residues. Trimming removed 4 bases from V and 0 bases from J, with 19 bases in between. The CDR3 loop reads CASSYRTGGASSYEQYF. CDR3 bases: TGTGCCAGCAGTTATCGCACAGGGGGGGCTAGCTCCTACGAGCAGTACTTC.

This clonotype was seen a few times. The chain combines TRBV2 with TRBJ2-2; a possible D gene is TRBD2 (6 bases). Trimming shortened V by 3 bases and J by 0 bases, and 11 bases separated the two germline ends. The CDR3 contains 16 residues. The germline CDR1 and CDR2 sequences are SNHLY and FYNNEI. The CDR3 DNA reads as TGTGCCAGCAGTGAGGCGGGACTGCCGAACACCGGGGAGCTGTTTTTT. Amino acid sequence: CASSEAGLPNTGELFF. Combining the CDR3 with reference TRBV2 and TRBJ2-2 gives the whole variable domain EPEVTQTPSHQVTQMGQEVILRCVPISNHLYFYWYRQILGQKVEFLVSFYNNEISEKSEIFDDQFSVERPDGSNFTLKIRSTKLEDSAMYFCASSEAGLPNTGELFFGEGSRLTVL.

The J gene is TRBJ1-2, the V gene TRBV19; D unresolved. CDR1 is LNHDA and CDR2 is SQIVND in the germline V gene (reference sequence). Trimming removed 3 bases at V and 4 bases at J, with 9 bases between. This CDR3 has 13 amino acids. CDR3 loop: CASSMEPGYGYTF. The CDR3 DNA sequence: TGTGCCAGTAGTATGGAGCCGGGCTATGGCTACACCTTC.

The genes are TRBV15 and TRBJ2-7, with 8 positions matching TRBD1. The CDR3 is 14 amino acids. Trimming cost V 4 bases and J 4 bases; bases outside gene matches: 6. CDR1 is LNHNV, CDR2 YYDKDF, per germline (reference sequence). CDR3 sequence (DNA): TGTGCCACCAGCATCGGGACAGGAGGTTACGAGCAGTACTTC. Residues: CATSIGTGGYEQYF.

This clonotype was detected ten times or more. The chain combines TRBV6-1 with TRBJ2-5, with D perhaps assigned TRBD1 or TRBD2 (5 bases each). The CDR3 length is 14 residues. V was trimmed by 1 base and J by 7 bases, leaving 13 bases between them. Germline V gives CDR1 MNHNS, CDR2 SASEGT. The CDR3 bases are TGTGCCAGCAGTGAAGTATGGGACCGGTGGACCCAGTACTTC. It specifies CASSEVWDRWTQYF.

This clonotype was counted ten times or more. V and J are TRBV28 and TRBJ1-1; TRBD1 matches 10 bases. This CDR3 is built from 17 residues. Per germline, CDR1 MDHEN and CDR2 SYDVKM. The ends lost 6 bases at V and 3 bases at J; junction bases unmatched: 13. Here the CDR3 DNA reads TGTGCCAGCAGGAGACCGGGACAGGGGCAGAGGCACACTGAAGCTTTCTTT. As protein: CASRRPGQGQRHTEAFF.

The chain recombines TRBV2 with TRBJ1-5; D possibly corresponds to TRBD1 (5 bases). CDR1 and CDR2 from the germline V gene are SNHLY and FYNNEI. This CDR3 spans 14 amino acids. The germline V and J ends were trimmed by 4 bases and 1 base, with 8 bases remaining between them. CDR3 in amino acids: CASSGWGSNQPQHF. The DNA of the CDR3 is TGTGCCAGCAGTGGGTGGGGGAGCAATCAGCCCCAGCATTTT.

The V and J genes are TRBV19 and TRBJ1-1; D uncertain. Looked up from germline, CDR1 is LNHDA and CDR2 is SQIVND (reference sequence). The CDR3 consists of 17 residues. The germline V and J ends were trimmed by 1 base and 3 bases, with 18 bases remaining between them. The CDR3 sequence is CASSIGPKDPRDTEAFF. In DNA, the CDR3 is TGTGCCAGTAGTATAGGGCCGAAGGACCCGCGGGACACTGAAGCTTTCTTT.

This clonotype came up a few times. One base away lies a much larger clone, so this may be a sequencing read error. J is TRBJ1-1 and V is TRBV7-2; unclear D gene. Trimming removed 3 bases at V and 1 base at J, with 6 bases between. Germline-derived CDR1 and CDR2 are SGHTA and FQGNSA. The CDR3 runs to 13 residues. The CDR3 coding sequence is TGTGCCAGCAGCTTCGTCCAGAACACTGAAGCTTTCTTT. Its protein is CASSFVQNTEAFF.

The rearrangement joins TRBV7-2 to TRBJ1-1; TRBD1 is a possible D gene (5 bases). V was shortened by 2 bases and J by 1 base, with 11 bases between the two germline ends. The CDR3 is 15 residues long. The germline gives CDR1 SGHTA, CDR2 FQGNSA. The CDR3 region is CASSLSARENTEAFF. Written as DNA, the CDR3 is TGTGCCAGCAGCTTATCGGCCAGGGAGAACACTGAAGCTTTCTTT.

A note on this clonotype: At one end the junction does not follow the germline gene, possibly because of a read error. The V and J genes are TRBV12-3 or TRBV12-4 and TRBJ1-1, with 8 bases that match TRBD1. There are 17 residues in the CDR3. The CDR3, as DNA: TGTGCCAGCGGTTTAGCGGTCAGGGGGCTCATGAACACTGAAGCTTTCTTT. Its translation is CASGLAVRGLMNTEAFF.